This section outlines one TCR beta chain sequence together with its context. Its target is unknown. Assay: immunoSEQ multiplex PCR; the TCRdb copy retains only in-frame clones and omits some. The sample lists around 1.9 million clones, approximately 94% occurring once. The sample comes from a study of shared clonotypes between healthy human individuals. Study-wide background: For every donor, three CD4 naive, three CD4 memory, two CD8 naive and one CD8 memory plates were used. Overall study results and limits: Lower generation probabilities were found for non-shared clonotypes than for those shared by all four donors.

The V end lost 1 base, the J end lost 5 bases, and 24 bases lay between the germline ends. The CDR3 covers 18 residues. Germline values: CDR1 SGHTA, CDR2 FQGTGA. CD45RO negativity and positive selection for CCR7 defined naive CD8 cells, a population that excluded terminally differentiated effector memory CD45RA+ cells. The sequenced sample consisted of naive CD8+ T cells from PBMCs. This clonotype was obtained from a man between 18 and 29 years old in good health. Some clones in this sample may be carry-over from other donors' samples. The V call is TRBV7-3, the J call TRBJ2-7; possible D gene TRBD1, 6 bases. The CDR3 sequence is CASSLKGDRSQGSDEQYF. CDR3 coding DNA: TGTGCCAGCAGCTTAAAGGGTGATCGATCGCAGGGGAGCGACGAGCAGTACTTC.